Reported below is one TCR beta chain. These data belong to a study of T cell changes during pregnancy in multiple sclerosis. The CDR3 extends over 15 amino acids. Trimming took off 3 bases at V and 1 base at J, with 12 bases between the two ends. Germline CDR1 reads MGHDK; CDR2 reads SYGVNS. TCRdb's copy holds only in-frame clones and misses some; the assay was immunoSEQ multiplex PCR. The data show roughly 70,000 clones, with approximately 90% seen just once and 1.5% held by the top ten. The specimen was peripheral blood, collected in the third trimester of pregnancy. The TCR originated in a female donor with multiple sclerosis, enrolled in a pregnancy study. The chain carries TRBV25-1 and TRBJ2-5; TRBD2 is a possible D gene (6 bases). The CDR3 DNA is TGTGCCAGCAGTGAGGCTCTAGCGTTCCAAGAGACCCAGTACTTC. Its translation: CASSEALAFQETQYF.